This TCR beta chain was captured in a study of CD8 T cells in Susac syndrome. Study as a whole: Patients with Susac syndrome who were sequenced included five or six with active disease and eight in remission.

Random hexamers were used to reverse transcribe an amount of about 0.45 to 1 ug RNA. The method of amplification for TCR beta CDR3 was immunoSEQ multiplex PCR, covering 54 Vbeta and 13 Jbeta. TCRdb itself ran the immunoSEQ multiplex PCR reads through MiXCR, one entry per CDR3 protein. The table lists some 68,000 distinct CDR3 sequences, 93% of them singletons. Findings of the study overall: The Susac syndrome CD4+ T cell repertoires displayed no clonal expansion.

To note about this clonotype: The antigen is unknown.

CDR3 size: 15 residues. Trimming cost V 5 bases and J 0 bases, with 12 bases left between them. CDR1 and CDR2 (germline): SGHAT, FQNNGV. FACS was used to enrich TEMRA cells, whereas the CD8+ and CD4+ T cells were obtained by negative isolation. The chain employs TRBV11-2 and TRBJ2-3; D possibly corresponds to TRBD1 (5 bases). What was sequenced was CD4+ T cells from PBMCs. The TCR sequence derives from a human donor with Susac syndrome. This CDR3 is CASSRTRQSTDTQYF. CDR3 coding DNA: TGTGCCAGCAGCCGAACCCGACAGAGCACAGATACGCAGTATTTT.